This T cell receptor (beta chain) was recovered during a study of blood T cell repertoires in COVID-19. Study-wide background: The United States, Italy and Spain were the sources of the acute and convalescent COVID-19 samples.

Profiling relied on immunoSEQ multiplex PCR, and the TCRdb table lists in-frame clones only, not all of them. The sample lists around 70,000 clones, about 80% occurring once. V dropped 5 bases and J dropped 1; count of bases not matched to a gene: 8. This CDR3 spans 16 amino acids. CDR1 is SGHTA and CDR2 is FQGNSA in the germline V gene. This sequence joins TRBV7-2 and TRBJ2-5, with 9 nucleotides matching TRBD2. This receptor was obtained from a human donor in a cohort sampled during active COVID-19. The sequencing sample was made of peripheral blood. CDR3 coding DNA: TGTGCCAGCAGCGGTGGGGGCGGGAGGGCCCAAGAGACCCAGTACTTC. This gives the protein CASSGGGGRAQETQYF.